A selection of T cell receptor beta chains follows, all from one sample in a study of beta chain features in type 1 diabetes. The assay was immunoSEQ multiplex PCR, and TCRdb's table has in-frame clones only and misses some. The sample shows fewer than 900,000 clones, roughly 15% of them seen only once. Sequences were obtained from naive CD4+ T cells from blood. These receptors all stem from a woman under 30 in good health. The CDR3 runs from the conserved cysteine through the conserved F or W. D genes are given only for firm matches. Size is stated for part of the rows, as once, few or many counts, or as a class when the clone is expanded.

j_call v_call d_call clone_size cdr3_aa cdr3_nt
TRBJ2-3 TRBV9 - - CASSARGTPLPDTQYF TGTGCCAGCAGCGCAAGAGGGACTCCCCTTCCAGATACGCAGTATTTT
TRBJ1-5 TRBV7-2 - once CASSRQEDQPQHF TGTGCCAGCAGCCGACAGGAGGATCAGCCCCAGCATTTT
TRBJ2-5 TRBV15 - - CATSRASQETQYF TGTGCCACCAGCAGAGCCAGCCAAGAGACCCAGTACTTC
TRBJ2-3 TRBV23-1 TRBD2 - CASSQSPPSGRMSTDTQYF TGCGCCAGCAGTCAATCGCCGCCTAGCGGGAGGATGAGCACAGATACGCAGTATTTT
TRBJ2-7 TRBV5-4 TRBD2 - CASSLPGTSGRKGYEQYF TGTGCCAGCAGCCTGCCGGGGACTAGCGGGAGAAAGGGCTACGAGCAGTACTTC
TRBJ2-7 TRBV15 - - CATSRAKEGAYYEQYF TGTGCCACCAGCAGAGCCAAGGAAGGGGCTTACTACGAGCAGTACTTC
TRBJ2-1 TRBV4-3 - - CASSQVRPTQYNEQFF TGCGCCAGCAGCCAAGTCAGGCCCACGCAGTACAATGAGCAGTTCTTC
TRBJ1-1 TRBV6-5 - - CASSRGNTEAFF TGTGCCAGCAGTAGGGGGAACACTGAAGCTTTCTTT
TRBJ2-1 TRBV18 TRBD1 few CASSPLSGGGSYNEQFF TGTGCCAGCTCACCACTTTCAGGGGGCGGCTCCTACAATGAGCAGTTCTTC
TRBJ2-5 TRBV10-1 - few CASGSGETQYF TGCGCCAGCGGGAGTGGGGAGACCCAGTACTTC
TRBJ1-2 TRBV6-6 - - CASSYTGGKYGYTF TGTGCCAGCAGTTACACCGGGGGAAAATATGGCTACACCTTC
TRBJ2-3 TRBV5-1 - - CASRAPSVVGDTQYF TGCGCCAGCAGGGCCCCTAGCGTTGTTGGAGATACGCAGTATTTT
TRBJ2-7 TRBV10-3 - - CAISELTSYEQYF TGTGCCATCAGTGAGTTGACTAGCTACGAGCAGTACTTC
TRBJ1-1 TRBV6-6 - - CASSYQGQRREAFF TGTGCCAGCAGTTACCAGGGCCAAAGGAGGGAAGCTTTCTTT
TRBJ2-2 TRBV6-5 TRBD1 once CASSSVHRGKTGELFF TGTGCCAGCAGTTCGGTTCACAGGGGCAAAACCGGGGAGCTGTTTTTT
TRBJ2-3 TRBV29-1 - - CSVVVVTDTQYF TGCAGCGTTGTGGTAGTCACAGATACGCAGTATTTT
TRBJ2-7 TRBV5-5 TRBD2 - CASSSPRGGRYEQYF TGTGCCAGCAGCTCCCCCCGCGGCGGGAGGTACGAGCAGTACTTC
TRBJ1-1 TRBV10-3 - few CAISHRDMNTEAFF TGTGCCATCAGTCACCGGGACATGAACACTGAAGCTTTCTTT
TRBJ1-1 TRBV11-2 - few CASSTYDRSTEAFF TGTGCCAGCAGCACGTACGACAGGAGCACTGAAGCTTTCTTT
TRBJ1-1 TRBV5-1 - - CASSPWGGNTEAFF TGCGCCAGCTCCCCCTGGGGGGGGAACACTGAAGCTTTCTTT
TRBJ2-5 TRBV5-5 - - CASNKISGETQYF TGTGCCAGCAACAAGATAAGCGGGGAGACCCAGTACTTC
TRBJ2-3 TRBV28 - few CATHFEIGTGITDTQYF TGTGCCACCCACTTCGAGATAGGGACGGGGATCACAGATACGCAGTATTTT
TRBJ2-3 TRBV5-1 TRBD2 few CASSPRTRGADTQYF TGCGCCAGCAGCCCTAGGACGCGGGGGGCAGATACGCAGTATTTT
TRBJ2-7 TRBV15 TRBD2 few CATSKSGTTYYEQYF TGTGCCACCAGCAAGTCCGGGACTACGTACTACGAGCAGTACTTC
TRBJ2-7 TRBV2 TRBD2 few CASNRGGRDEQYF TGTGCCAGCAATCGCGGCGGGAGGGACGAGCAGTACTTC
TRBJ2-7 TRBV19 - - CASSILPGEGEQYF TGTGCCAGTAGTATTCTCCCGGGAGAAGGGGAGCAGTACTTC
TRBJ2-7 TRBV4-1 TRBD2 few CASSPTGLAGISDEQYF TGCGCCAGCAGCCCAACCGGACTAGCGGGGATATCCGACGAGCAGTACTTC
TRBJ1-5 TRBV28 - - CASSSTGSRQPQHF TGTGCCAGCAGTTCGACAGGATCCAGACAGCCCCAGCATTTT
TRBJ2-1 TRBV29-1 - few CSVVKQLSSYNEQFF TGCAGCGTTGTGAAACAATTAAGCTCCTACAATGAGCAGTTCTTC
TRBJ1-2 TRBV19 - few CASGWTYGYTF TGTGCCAGTGGTTGGACCTATGGCTACACCTTC
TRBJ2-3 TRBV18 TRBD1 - CASSLRTGALSTDTQYF TGTGCCAGCTCACTACGGACAGGGGCGTTGAGCACAGATACGCAGTATTTT
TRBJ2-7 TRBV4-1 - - CASSQGPGRAEQYF TGCGCCAGCAGCCAGGGCCCGGGCAGAGCAGAGCAGTACTTC
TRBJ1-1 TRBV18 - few CASSQGENTEAFF TGTGCCAGCTCACAGGGAGAGAACACTGAAGCTTTCTTT
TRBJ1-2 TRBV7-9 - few CASSLESGPWSPYGYTF TGTGCCAGCAGCTTAGAGTCCGGACCGTGGAGCCCCTATGGCTACACCTTC
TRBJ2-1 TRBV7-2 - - CASSLSVGAPMGNEQFF TGTGCCAGCAGCTTATCCGTGGGGGCCCCGATGGGTAATGAGCAGTTCTTC
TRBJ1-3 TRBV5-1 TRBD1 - CASSQRTGDSGNTIYF TGCGCCAGCAGCCAAAGGACAGGGGACTCTGGAAACACCATATATTTT
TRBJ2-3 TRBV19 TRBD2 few CASSISGRARHLTQYF TGTGCCAGTAGTATTAGCGGGAGGGCCCGGCATCTGACGCAGTATTTT
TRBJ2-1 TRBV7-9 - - CASSRRDVYNEQFF TGTGCCAGCAGTCGTCGGGACGTCTACAATGAGCAGTTCTTC
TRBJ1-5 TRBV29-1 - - CSVAVDHSNQPQHF TGCAGCGTTGCTGTAGACCATAGCAATCAGCCCCAGCATTTT
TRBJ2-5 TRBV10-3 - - CAISARQETQYF TGTGCCATCAGTGCCAGACAAGAGACCCAGTACTTC
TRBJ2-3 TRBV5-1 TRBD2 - CASSLGGTSGTDTQYF TGCGCCAGCAGCTTGGGGGGGACTAGCGGCACAGATACGCAGTATTTT
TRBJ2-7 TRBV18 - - CASSPQGPSTSYEQYF TGTGCCAGCTCACCACAGGGACCCTCGACATCCTACGAGCAGTACTTC
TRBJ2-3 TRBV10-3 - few CATGGREQDTQYF TGTGCCACCGGGGGGCGGGAGCAAGATACGCAGTATTTT
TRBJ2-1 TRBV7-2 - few CASSFTGTRYNEQFF TGTGCCAGCAGCTTTACCGGGACTCGATACAATGAGCAGTTCTTC
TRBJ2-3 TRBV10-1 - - CASSERGDTQYF TGCGCCAGCAGTGAGCGTGGAGATACGCAGTATTTT
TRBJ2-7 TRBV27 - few CASSLSGVWNEQYF TGTGCCAGCAGTTTATCTGGGGTGTGGAACGAGCAGTACTTC
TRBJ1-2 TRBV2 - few CASSEARRYYGYTF TGTGCCAGCAGTGAAGCGAGGAGATACTATGGCTACACCTTC
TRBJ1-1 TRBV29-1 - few CSGSRQQNTEAFF TGCAGCGGTTCGCGACAGCAGAACACTGAAGCTTTCTTT
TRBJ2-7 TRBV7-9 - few CASSTQKQTRYEQYF TGTGCCAGCAGCACACAAAAACAAACTCGCTACGAGCAGTACTTC
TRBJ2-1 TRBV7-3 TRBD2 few CASSPVASGRSEQFF TGTGCCAGCAGCCCCGTTGCGAGCGGGAGAAGTGAGCAGTTCTTC
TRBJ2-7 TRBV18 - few CASSPGQQAYEQYF TGTGCCAGCTCACCAGGACAGCAAGCCTACGAGCAGTACTTC
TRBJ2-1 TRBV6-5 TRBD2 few CASSLTSGRNNEQFF TGTGCCAGCAGTCTAACTAGCGGGAGGAACAATGAGCAGTTCTTC
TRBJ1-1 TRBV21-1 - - CASNPGGTGRETEAFF TGTGCCAGCAACCCAGGGGGGACAGGGAGAGAAACTGAAGCTTTCTTT
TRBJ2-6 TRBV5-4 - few CASSLEGTFGANVLTF TGTGCCAGCAGCTTGGAAGGGACCTTTGGGGCCAACGTCCTGACTTTC
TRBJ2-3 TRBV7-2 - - CASSLSGLTDTQYF TGTGCCAGCAGCCTGAGCGGTCTCACAGATACGCAGTATTTT
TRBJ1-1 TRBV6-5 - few CASSYDSRSTEAFF TGTGCCAGCAGTTACGACTCCAGATCCACTGAAGCTTTCTTT
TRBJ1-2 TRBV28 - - CASSPPGGGLLTSYGYTF TGTGCCAGCAGTCCACCCGGCGGGGGGCTTCTCACTAGTTATGGCTACACCTTC